A selection of T cell receptor beta chains follows, all from one sample in a study of T cell clones after liver transplantation. Sequencing used immunoSEQ multiplex PCR; TCRdb keeps in-frame clones, though not all of them. Here the sample spans some 110,000 clones, around four fifths being singletons. The sample here was CD4+ T cells from blood, taken before liver transplant. These receptor sequences come from a human donor who received a liver transplant. Each CDR3 is given with its conserved first and last residue. The D gene is left open where the match is weak. The size entry is marked missing in some rows and otherwise reads once, few, many or a size class.

J | V | D | size | CDR3 | DNA
TRBJ2-3 | TRBV19 | TRBD1 | - | CASSLGTGGDTQYF | TGTGCCAGTAGTCTCGGGACAGGGGGAGATACGCAGTATTTT
TRBJ2-3 | TRBV7-2 | - | - | CASSLGLAASTDTQYF | TGTGCCAGCAGCTTAGGGCTAGCAGCTAGCACAGATACGCAGTATTTT
TRBJ1-5 | TRBV29-1 | TRBD1 | - | CSVWTGISNQPQHF | TGCAGCGTTTGGACAGGAATCAGCAATCAGCCCCAGCATTTT
TRBJ1-2 | TRBV7-9 | - | - | CASSPTTAADYGYTF | TGTGCCAGCAGCCCGACGACAGCGGCGGACTATGGCTACACCTTC
TRBJ1-1 | TRBV6-1 | - | - | CASSGDTRQPFNTEAFF | TGTGCCAGCAGTGGAGACACTCGACAGCCTTTTAACACTGAAGCTTTCTTT
TRBJ2-5 | TRBV11-2 | - | few | CASSSTTGRAQTQYF | TGTGCCAGCAGCTCGACGACAGGGAGGGCACAGACCCAGTACTTC
TRBJ2-6 | TRBV19 | - | - | CASSIIDAGANVLTF | TGTGCCAGTAGTATAATCGACGCTGGGGCCAACGTCCTGACTTTC
TRBJ2-7 | TRBV6-1 | TRBD1 | - | CASGPRDRAGEQYF | TGTGCCAGCGGCCCCCGGGACAGGGCGGGGGAGCAGTACTTC
TRBJ1-3 | TRBV6-5 | - | - | CASRVQGRSGNTIYF | TGTGCCAGCAGGGTCCAGGGGCGATCTGGAAACACCATATATTTT
TRBJ2-7 | TRBV18 | TRBD1 | - | CASSDIQGAYEQYF | TGTGCCAGCTCAGACATACAGGGGGCCTACGAGCAGTACTTC
TRBJ2-1 | TRBV9 | TRBD1 | - | CASSFGQQGSFNEQFF | TGTGCCAGCAGCTTCGGGCAACAGGGGAGTTTCAATGAGCAGTTCTTC
TRBJ1-5 | TRBV6-5 | TRBD1 | - | CASRHRGGSNQPQHF | TGTGCCAGCAGGCACAGGGGAGGTAGCAATCAGCCCCAGCATTTT
TRBJ1-1 | TRBV28 | TRBD1 | - | CASSLGQGAQGTEAFF | TGTGCCAGCAGTCTAGGACAGGGGGCTCAGGGTACTGAAGCTTTCTTT
TRBJ2-3 | TRBV7-2 | - | - | CASGWGSDTQYF | TGTGCCAGCGGGTGGGGGTCAGATACGCAGTATTTT
TRBJ2-2 | TRBV9 | TRBD2 | - | CASSVEGLATGELFF | TGTGCCAGCAGCGTAGAGGGACTAGCGACCGGGGAGCTGTTTTTT
TRBJ2-7 | TRBV7-8 | - | - | CASSLVPFSVSYEQYF | TGTGCCAGCAGCTTAGTTCCCTTTAGCGTCTCCTACGAGCAGTACTTC
TRBJ2-7 | TRBV5-4 | - | - | CASSLAGVSSYEQYF | TGTGCCAGCAGCTTAGCTGGGGTGAGCTCCTACGAGCAGTACTTC
TRBJ1-1 | TRBV5-1 | - | - | CASSLDGVVAEAFF | TGCGCCAGCAGCTTGGATGGGGTTGTGGCTGAAGCTTTCTTT
TRBJ1-4 | TRBV7-9 | - | - | CASSLGWAPNEKLFF | TGTGCCAGCAGCCTAGGTTGGGCTCCTAATGAAAAACTGTTTTTT
TRBJ2-1 | TRBV6-5 | - | - | CASSHHNEQFF | TGTGCCAGCAGCCACCACAATGAGCAGTTCTTC
TRBJ2-3 | TRBV14 | - | - | CASRSSGHSTDTQYF | TGTGCCAGCAGAAGTAGCGGACATTCCACAGATACGCAGTATTTT
TRBJ1-5 | TRBV19 | - | - | CASSDSHNQPQHF | TGTGCCAGTAGCGACAGCCACAATCAGCCCCAGCATTTT
TRBJ2-1 | TRBV11-2 | - | - | CASGTGLTYNEQFF | TGTGCCAGCGGAACGGGACTCACCTACAATGAGCAGTTCTTC
TRBJ2-7 | TRBV9 | - | - | CASNREPTHEQYF | TGTGCCAGCAACAGGGAGCCGACCCACGAGCAGTACTTC
TRBJ2-1 | TRBV11-3 | TRBD2 | - | CASSQWRGGREEQFF | TGTGCCAGCAGTCAGTGGCGGGGGGGCCGGGAGGAGCAGTTCTTC
TRBJ1-2 | TRBV9 | TRBD1 | - | CASSHNGQGYGYTF | TGTGCCAGCAGCCACAATGGACAGGGCTATGGCTACACCTTC